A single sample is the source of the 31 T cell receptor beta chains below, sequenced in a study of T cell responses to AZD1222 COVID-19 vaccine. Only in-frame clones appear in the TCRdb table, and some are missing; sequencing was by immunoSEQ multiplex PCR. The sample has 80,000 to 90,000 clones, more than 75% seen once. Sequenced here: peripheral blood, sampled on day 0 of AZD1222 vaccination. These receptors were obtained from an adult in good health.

CDR3: CASSPPESREKLFF. DNA for the CDR3: TGTGCCAGCTCACCACCGGAATCAAGGGAAAAACTGTTTTTT. The rearrangement joins TRBV18 to TRBJ1-4; D is undetermined. Between the trimmed V and J ends, which lost 0 bases and 8 bases, there was a span of 10 bases. The length of the CDR3 is 14 residues. CDR1 is KGHSH, CDR2 LQKENI, per germline.

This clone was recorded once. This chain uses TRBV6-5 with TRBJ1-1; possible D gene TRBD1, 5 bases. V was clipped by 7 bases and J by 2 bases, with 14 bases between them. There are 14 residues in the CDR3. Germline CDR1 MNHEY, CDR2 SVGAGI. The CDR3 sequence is CASTLSQGNTEAFF. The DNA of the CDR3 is TGTGCCAGCACCCTCTCGCAGGGAAACACTGAAGCTTTCTTT.

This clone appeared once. CDR3 DNA sequence: TGCGCCAGCAGTGAGTCGGCGGGGGGCTTTGGCACAGATACGCAGTATTTT. Its translation: CASSESAGGFGTDTQYF. The chain links TRBV10-1 to TRBJ2-3, with 8 bases identical to TRBD2. This CDR3 is built from 17 residues. Trimming took 0 bases from V and 1 from J; bases not matched to a gene: 6. The germline V gene encodes CDR1 WNHNN and CDR2 SYGVQD (reference sequence).

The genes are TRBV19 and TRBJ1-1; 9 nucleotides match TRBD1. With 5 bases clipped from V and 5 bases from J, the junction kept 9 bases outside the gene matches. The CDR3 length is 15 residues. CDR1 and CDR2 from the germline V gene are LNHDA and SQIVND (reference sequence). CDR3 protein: CASSRLGTGKTEAFF. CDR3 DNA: TGTGCCAGTAGTCGGTTAGGGACAGGGAAGACTGAAGCTTTCTTT.

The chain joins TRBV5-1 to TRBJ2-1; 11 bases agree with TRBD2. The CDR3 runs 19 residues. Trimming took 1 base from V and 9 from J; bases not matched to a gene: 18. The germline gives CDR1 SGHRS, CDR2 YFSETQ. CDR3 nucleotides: TGCGCCAGCAGCTTGCTTGCTAGCGGGGGGCCTACAAACAGACCTGAGCAGTTCTTC. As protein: CASSLLASGGPTNRPEQFF.

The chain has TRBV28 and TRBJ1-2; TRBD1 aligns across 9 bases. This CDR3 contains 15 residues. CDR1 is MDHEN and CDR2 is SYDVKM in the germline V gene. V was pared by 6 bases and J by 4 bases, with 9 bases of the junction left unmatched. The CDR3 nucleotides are TGTGCCAGCAGGCACACAGGGGGACAGGGCTATGGCTACACCTTC. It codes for CASRHTGGQGYGYTF.

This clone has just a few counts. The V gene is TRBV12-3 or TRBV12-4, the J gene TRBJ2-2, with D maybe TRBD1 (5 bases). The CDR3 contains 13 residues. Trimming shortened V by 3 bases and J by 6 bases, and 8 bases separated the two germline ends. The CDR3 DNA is TGTGCCAGCAGTTTCCAGGGCCCCGGGGAGCTGTTTTTT. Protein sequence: CASSFQGPGELFF.

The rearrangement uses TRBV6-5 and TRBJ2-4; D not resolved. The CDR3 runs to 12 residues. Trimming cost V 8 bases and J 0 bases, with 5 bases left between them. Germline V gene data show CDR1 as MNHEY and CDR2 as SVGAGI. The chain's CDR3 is CASRIAKNIQYF. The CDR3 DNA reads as TGTGCCAGCCGGATAGCCAAAAACATTCAGTACTTC.

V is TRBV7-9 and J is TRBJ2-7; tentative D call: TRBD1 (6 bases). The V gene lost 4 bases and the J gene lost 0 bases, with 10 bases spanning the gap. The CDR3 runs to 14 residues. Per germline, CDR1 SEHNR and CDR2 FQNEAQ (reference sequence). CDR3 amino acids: CASSSDRSSYEQYF. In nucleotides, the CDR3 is TGTGCCAGCAGCTCTGACAGGAGCTCCTACGAGCAGTACTTC.

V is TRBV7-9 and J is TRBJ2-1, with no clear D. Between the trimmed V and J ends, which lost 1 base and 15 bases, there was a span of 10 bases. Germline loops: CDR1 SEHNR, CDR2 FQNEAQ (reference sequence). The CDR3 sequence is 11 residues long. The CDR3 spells CASSLGLTRFF. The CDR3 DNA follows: TGTGCCAGCAGCTTAGGCCTAACACGGTTCTTC.

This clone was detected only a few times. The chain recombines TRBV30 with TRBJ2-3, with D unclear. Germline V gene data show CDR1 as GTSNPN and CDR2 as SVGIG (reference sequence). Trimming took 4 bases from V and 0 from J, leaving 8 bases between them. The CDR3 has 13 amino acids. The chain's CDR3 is CAWNRLSTDTQYF. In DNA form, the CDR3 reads TGTGCCTGGAACAGACTCAGCACAGATACGCAGTATTTT.

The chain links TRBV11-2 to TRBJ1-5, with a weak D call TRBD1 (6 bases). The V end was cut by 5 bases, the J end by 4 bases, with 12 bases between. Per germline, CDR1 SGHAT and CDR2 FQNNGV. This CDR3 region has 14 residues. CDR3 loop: CASSDGQTNQPQHF. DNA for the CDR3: TGTGCCAGCAGCGACGGACAGACTAATCAGCCCCAGCATTTT.

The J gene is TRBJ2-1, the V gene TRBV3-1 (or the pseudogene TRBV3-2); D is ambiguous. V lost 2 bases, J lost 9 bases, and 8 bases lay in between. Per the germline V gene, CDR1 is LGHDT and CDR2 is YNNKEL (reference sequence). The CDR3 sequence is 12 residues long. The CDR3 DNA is TGTGCCAGCAGCCAAAGAGTTGGTGAGCAGTTCTTC. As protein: CASSQRVGEQFF.

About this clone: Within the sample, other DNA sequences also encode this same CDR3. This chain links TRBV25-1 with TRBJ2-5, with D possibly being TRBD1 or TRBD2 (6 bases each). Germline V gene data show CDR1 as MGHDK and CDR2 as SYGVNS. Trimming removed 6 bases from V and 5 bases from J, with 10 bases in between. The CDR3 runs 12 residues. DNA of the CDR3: TGTGCCAGCAGGGACGGGGGCGAGACCCAGTACTTC. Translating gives CASRDGGETQYF.

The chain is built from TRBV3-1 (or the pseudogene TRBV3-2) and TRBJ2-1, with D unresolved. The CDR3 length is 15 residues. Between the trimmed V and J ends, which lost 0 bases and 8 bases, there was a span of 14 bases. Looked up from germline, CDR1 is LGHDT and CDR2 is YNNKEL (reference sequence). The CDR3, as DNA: TGTGCCAGCAGCCAAGACGGCACGCCCCGGGATGAGCAGTTCTTC. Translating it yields CASSQDGTPRDEQFF.

This CDR3 is CASSYQGTGNEKLFF. The CDR3 region has the DNA TGTGCCAGCAGTTACCAGGGGACAGGGAATGAAAAACTGTTTTTT. V is TRBV6-5 and J is TRBJ1-4; the match to TRBD1 covers 9 bases. V lost 2 bases to trimming and J lost 5 bases; unmatched junction nucleotides: 3. Per the germline V gene, CDR1 is MNHEY and CDR2 is SVGAGI. The CDR3 runs to 15 residues.

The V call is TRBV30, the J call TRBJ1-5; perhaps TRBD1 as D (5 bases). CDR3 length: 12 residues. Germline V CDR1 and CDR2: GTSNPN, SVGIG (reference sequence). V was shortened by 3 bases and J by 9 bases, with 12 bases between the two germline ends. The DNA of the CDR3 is TGTGCCTGGAGCCACAGGATCTGGCCCCAGCATTTT. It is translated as CAWSHRIWPQHF.

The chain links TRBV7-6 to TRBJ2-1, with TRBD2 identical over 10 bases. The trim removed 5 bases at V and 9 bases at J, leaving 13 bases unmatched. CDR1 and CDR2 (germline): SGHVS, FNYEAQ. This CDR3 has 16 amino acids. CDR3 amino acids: CASSPPLAGVFGEQFF. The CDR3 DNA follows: TGTGCCAGCAGCCCCCCTCTAGCGGGAGTCTTTGGTGAGCAGTTCTTC.

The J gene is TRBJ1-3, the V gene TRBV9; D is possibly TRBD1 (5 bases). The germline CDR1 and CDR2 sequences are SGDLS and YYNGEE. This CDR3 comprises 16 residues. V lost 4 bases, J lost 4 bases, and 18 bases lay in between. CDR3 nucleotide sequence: TGTGCCAGCAGCATCCACGCCGGGACGGCCGGAAACACCATATATTTT. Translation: CASSIHAGTAGNTIYF. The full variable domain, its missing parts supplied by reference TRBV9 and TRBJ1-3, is DSGVTQTPKHLITATGQRVTLRCSPRSGDLSVYWYQQSLDQGLQFLIQYYNGEERAKGNILERFSAQQFPDLHSELNLSSLELGDSALYFCASSIHAGTAGNTIYFGEGSWLTVV.

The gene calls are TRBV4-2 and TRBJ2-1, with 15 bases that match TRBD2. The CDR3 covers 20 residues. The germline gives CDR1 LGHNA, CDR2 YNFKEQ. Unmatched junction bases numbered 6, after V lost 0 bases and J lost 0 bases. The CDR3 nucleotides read TGTGCCAGCAGCCAAGAGCGGACTAGCGGGAGGGCGAGCTCCTACAATGAGCAGTTCTTC. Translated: CASSQERTSGRASSYNEQFF.

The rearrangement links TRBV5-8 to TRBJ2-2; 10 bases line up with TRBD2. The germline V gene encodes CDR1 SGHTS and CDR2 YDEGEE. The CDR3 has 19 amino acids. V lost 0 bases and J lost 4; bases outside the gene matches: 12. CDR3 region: CASSLDLAGAPAGTGELFF. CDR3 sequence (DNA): TGTGCCAGCAGCTTGGACCTAGCGGGAGCCCCCGCGGGCACCGGGGAGCTGTTTTTT.

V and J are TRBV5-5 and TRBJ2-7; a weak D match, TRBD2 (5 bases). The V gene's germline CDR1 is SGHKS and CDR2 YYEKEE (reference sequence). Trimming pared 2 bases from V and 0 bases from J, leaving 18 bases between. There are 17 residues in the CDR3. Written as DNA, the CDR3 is TGTGCCAGCAGCTTTGTTGGGTTGGGAGTAAGCTCCTACGAGCAGTACTTC. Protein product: CASSFVGLGVSSYEQYF.

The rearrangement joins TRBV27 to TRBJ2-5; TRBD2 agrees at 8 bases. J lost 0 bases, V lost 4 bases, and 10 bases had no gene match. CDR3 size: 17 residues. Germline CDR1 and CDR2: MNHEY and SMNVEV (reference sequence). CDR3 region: CASSSKGTRIYQETQYF. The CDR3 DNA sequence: TGTGCCAGCAGTTCCAAGGGGACTAGGATCTACCAAGAGACCCAGTACTTC.

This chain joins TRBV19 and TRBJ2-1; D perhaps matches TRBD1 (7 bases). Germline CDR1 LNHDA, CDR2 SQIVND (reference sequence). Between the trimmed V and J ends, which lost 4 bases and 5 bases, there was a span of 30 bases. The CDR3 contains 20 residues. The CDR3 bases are TGTGCCAGTAGTACCCCTGGCGGGACAGTGAGGAGAGATACCCACAATGAGCAGTTCTTC. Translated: CASSTPGGTVRRDTHNEQFF.

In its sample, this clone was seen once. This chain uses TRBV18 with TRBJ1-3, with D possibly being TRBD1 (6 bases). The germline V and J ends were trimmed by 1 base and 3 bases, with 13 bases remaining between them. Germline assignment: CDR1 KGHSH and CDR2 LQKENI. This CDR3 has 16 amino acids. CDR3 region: CASSPRTASVGNTIYF. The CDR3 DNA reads TGTGCCAGCTCACCACGGACAGCCTCTGTTGGAAACACCATATATTTT.

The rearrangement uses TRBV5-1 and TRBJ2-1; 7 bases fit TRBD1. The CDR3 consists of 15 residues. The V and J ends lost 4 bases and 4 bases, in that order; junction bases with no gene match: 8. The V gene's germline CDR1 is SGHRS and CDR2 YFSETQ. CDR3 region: CASSQPDRAYNEQFF. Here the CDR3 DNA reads TGCGCCAGCAGCCAACCCGACAGGGCTTACAATGAGCAGTTCTTC.

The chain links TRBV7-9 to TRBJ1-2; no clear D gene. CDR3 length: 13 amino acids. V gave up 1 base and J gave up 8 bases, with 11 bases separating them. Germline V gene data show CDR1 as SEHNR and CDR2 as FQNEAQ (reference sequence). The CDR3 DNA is TGTGCCAGCAGCTTAGAGCGGGGAGAAGGCTACACCTTC. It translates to CASSLERGEGYTF.

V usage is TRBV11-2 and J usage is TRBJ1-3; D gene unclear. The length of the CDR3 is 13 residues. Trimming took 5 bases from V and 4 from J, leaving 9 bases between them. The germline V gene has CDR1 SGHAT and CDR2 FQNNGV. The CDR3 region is CASSLLQGNTIYF. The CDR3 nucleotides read TGTGCCAGCAGCCTGCTTCAAGGAAACACCATATATTTT.

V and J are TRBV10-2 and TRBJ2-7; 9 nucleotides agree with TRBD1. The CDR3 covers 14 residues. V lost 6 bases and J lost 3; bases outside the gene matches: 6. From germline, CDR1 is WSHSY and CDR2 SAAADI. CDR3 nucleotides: TGCGCCAGCAGGCGTGGGACAGGGAGCTACGAGCAGTACTTC. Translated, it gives CASRRGTGSYEQYF.

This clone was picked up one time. Here the CDR3 reads CASSLGQPKAFF. CDR3 sequence (DNA): TGTGCCAGCAGCCTGGGACAGCCGAAAGCTTTCTTT. The chain links TRBV6-5 to TRBJ1-1; 7 bases are a match to TRBD1. V shed 6 bases and J 9 bases; nucleotides not matched to a gene: 7. The CDR3 extends over 12 amino acids. The germline V gene has CDR1 MNHEY and CDR2 SVGAGI.

The CDR3 is CASSQDPGQLITDTQYF. The DNA for the CDR3 is TGCGCCAGCAGCCAAGACCCAGGACAGCTGATCACAGATACGCAGTATTTT. The chain uses TRBV4-1 and TRBJ2-3; perhaps TRBD1 as D (6 bases). Per germline, CDR1 MGHRA and CDR2 YSYEKL. Trimming cost V 0 bases and J 2 bases, with 15 bases left between them. This CDR3 has 17 residues.